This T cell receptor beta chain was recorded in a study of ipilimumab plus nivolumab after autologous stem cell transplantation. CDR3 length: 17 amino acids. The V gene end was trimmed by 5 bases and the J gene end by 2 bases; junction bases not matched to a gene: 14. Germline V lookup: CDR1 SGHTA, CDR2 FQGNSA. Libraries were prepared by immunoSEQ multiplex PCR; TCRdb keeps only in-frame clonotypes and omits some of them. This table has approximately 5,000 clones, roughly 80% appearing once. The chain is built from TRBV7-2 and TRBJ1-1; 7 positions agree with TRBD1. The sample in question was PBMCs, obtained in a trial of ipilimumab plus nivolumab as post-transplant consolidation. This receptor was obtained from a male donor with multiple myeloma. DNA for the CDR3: TGTGCCAGCAGCCCAAAGGACAGGTTCATACTTAACACTGAAGCTTTCTTT. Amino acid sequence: CASSPKDRFILNTEAFF.